These 18 T cell receptor beta chains were all obtained from the same sample, sequenced in a study of control samples from healthy donors and cancer patients. Assay used: immunoSEQ multiplex PCR; TCRdb lists only in-frame clones, some missing. The sample records about 83,000 clones, 75% to 95% being singletons. The sample taken for sequencing was blood. Receptors were obtained from a man aged 30-40 years in good health.

The V call is TRBV30, the J call TRBJ1-3; D not certain. V shed 4 bases and J shed 4 bases, with 11 bases lying between them. The germline CDR1 and CDR2 sequences are GTSNPN and SVGIG (reference sequence). This CDR3 has 13 amino acids. The CDR3, as DNA: TGTGCCTGGATTCATCCCGGGGGAAACACCATATATTTT. This sequence encodes CAWIHPGGNTIYF.

In this sample, this clone turned up once. The chain joins TRBV5-6 to TRBJ2-7, with D perhaps TRBD1 (6 bases). CDR1 is SGHDT, CDR2 YYEEEE, per germline. The CDR3 is 14 residues long. Trimming stripped 3 bases from V and 6 bases from J, with 16 bases between. CDR3 nucleotides: TGTGCCAGCAGCTCGCCAGGGGCCTGGGGCGAGCAGTACTTC. This encodes CASSSPGAWGEQYF.

The chain combines TRBV30 with TRBJ2-1, with D hard to call. Germline CDR1 and CDR2: GTSNPN and SVGIG (reference sequence). V was cut by 2 bases and J by 5 bases, with 7 bases left in between. The CDR3 has 12 residues. CDR3 DNA sequence: TGTGCCTGGAGTAATTGGAACAATGAGCAGTTCTTC. Residues: CAWSNWNNEQFF.

The rearrangement links TRBV7-8 to TRBJ2-7; 8 bases are shared with TRBD1. Germline lookup yields CDR1 SGHVS and CDR2 FQNEAQ. After removal of 5 bases from V and 0 bases from J, the junction contained 3 bases not matched to a gene. The CDR3 sequence is 14 residues long. The CDR3 DNA reads as TGTGCCAGCAGCAAGGACAGGGACTCCTACGAGCAGTACTTC. Its protein is CASSKDRDSYEQYF.

The V call is TRBV29-1, the J call TRBJ1-1; 9 bases are shared with TRBD1. With V trimmed by 6 bases and J by 1 base, 6 bases remained unmatched. CDR1 is SQVTM and CDR2 is ANQGSEA in the germline V gene. This CDR3 has 14 residues. CDR3 protein: CSVATGGRNTEAFF. The CDR3 DNA reads TGCAGCGTGGCTACAGGGGGCAGGAACACTGAAGCTTTCTTT.

The V and J genes are TRBV5-6 and TRBJ2-5; 12 nucleotides line up with TRBD1. Germline trimming cut 4 bases from V and 5 bases from J; bases unmatched to any gene: 9. CDR3 length: 16 amino acids. Germline CDR1 reads SGHDT; CDR2 reads YYEEEE. The CDR3 spells CASSVPGQGAGETQYF. In DNA, the CDR3 is TGTGCCAGCAGCGTCCCGGGACAGGGGGCCGGGGAGACCCAGTACTTC.

This rearrangement joins TRBV6-2 or TRBV6-3 to TRBJ1-5, with D maybe TRBD1 (6 bases). Germline V gene lookup returns CDR1 MNHEY and CDR2 SVGEGT. Trimming removed 2 bases at V and 7 bases at J, with 15 bases between. The CDR3 is 15 residues long. In DNA, the CDR3 is TGTGCCAGCAGTTACAACACAGGGTTAGGCCAGCCCCAGCATTTT. Encoded protein: CASSYNTGLGQPQHF.

The V call is TRBV30, the J call TRBJ1-4, with D tentatively TRBD1 (6 bases). V was clipped by 1 base and J by 5 bases, with 8 bases between them. From germline, CDR1 is GTSNPN and CDR2 SVGIG (reference sequence). CDR3 size: 13 residues. The CDR3 here is CAWSGGANEKLFF. CDR3 sequence (DNA): TGTGCCTGGAGTGGGGGGGCAAATGAAAAACTGTTTTTT.

This clone appeared a single time. The chain employs TRBV2 and TRBJ1-5; D is uncertain. The CDR3 has 12 residues. Germline V gene lookup returns CDR1 SNHLY and CDR2 FYNNEI. Deletions cut 1 base from V and 10 bases from J, with 8 bases between. CDR3 region: CASSEVRHPQHF. DNA for the CDR3: TGTGCCAGCAGTGAAGTCAGGCATCCCCAGCATTTT. Together with reference TRBV2 and TRBJ1-5, the CDR3 gives the full variable domain: EPEVTQTPSHQVTQMGQEVILRCVPISNHLYFYWYRQILGQKVEFLVSFYNNEISEKSEIFDDQFSVERPDGSNFTLKIRSTKLEDSAMYFCASSEVRHPQHFGDGTRLSIL.

V is TRBV14 and J is TRBJ1-6; D might be TRBD1 (6 bases). The V end lost 5 bases, the J end lost 3 bases, and 23 bases lay between the germline ends. CDR3 length: 19 amino acids. CDR1 and CDR2 (germline): SGHDN, FVKESK. This CDR3 reads CASSGTSYQTIFYNSPLHF. The DNA for the CDR3 is TGTGCCAGCAGCGGGACATCGTATCAAACTATATTCTATAATTCACCCCTCCACTTT.

This clone was seen more than once but under ten times. This chain connects TRBV14 to TRBJ1-1, with unresolved D. This CDR3 has 13 residues. Germline lookup yields CDR1 SGHDN and CDR2 FVKESK. Trimming removed 1 base at V and 7 bases at J, with 10 bases between. CDR3 region: CASSQVPAVEAFF. The CDR3 DNA reads TGTGCCAGCAGCCAAGTTCCGGCGGTTGAAGCTTTCTTT.

This clone was counted a single time. The chain employs TRBV30 and TRBJ1-2; D is unclear. The V gene lost 3 bases and the J gene lost 4 bases, with 15 bases spanning the gap. The CDR3 is made up of 14 amino acids. Germline V gene lookup returns CDR1 GTSNPN and CDR2 SVGIG (reference sequence). This chain's CDR3 is CAWSATMAAYGYTF. The DNA for the CDR3 is TGTGCCTGGAGCGCCACCATGGCAGCCTATGGCTACACCTTC. Looking up the rest from reference TRBV30 and TRBJ1-2 gives the full variable domain: SQTIHQWPATLVQPVGSPLSLECTVEGTSNPNLYWYRQAAGRGLQLLFYSVGIGQISSEVPQNLSASRPQDRQFILSSKKLLLSDSGFYLCAWSATMAAYGYTFGSGTRLTVV.

DNA of the CDR3: TGTGCCAGCAGTAATAGGGCAGGGGTAGCCTACGAGCAGTACTTC. It encodes CASSNRAGVAYEQYF. V and J are TRBV27 and TRBJ2-7; the D gene is possibly TRBD1 (6 bases). Trimming shortened V by 5 bases and J by 2 bases, and 16 bases separated the two germline ends. Germline values: CDR1 MNHEY, CDR2 SMNVEV (reference sequence). This CDR3 region has 15 residues.

The V call is TRBV28, the J call TRBJ1-1; D is unresolved. Between the trimmed V and J ends, which lost 2 bases and 0 bases, there was a span of 10 bases. This CDR3 region has 15 residues. CDR1 is MDHEN and CDR2 is SYDVKM in the germline V gene. CDR3 region: CASSLRGTVNTEAFF. The CDR3 coding sequence is TGTGCCAGCAGTTTACGGGGTACGGTGAACACTGAAGCTTTCTTT.

V usage is TRBV3-1 (or the pseudogene TRBV3-2) and J usage is TRBJ1-4, with TRBD1 matching 7 bases. Trimming cost V 2 bases and J 5 bases; bases outside gene matches: 5. Germline CDR1 LGHDT, CDR2 YNNKEL (reference sequence). The CDR3 consists of 15 residues. CDR3 coding DNA: TGTGCCAGCAGCCAACGGACAGGAAGGAATGAAAAACTGTTTTTT. As protein: CASSQRTGRNEKLFF.

The chain couples TRBV28 to TRBJ2-7, with 7 bases lining up with TRBD1. Germline V lookup: CDR1 MDHEN, CDR2 SYDVKM. The CDR3 length is 16 residues. The junction had 10 bases not matched to a gene; V was cut back by 5 bases and J by 0 bases. CDR3 sequence reads: CASSIGTAASSYEQYF. The CDR3 DNA reads TGTGCCAGCAGTATTGGGACAGCCGCTAGCTCCTACGAGCAGTACTTC.

This chain uses TRBV4-3 with TRBJ1-1; tentatively, D is TRBD1 (5 bases). Per germline, CDR1 LGHNA and CDR2 YSLEER. The CDR3 spans 15 residues. The V gene lost 0 bases and the J gene lost 1 base, with 9 bases spanning the gap. The CDR3 DNA sequence: TGCGCCAGCAGCCAAGATCTTGGGGGGAACACTGAAGCTTTCTTT. It encodes CASSQDLGGNTEAFF.

V is TRBV7-9 and J is TRBJ2-7; TRBD2 agrees at 7 bases. Germline CDR1 SEHNR, CDR2 FQNEAQ (reference sequence). This CDR3 comprises 17 residues. V was pared by 2 bases and J by 3 bases, with 13 bases of the junction left unmatched. This CDR3 is CASSLLGRGTGDYEQYF. The CDR3 nucleotides read TGTGCCAGCAGCTTACTTGGGCGGGGGACCGGCGACTACGAGCAGTACTTC. Together with reference TRBV7-9 and TRBJ2-7, the CDR3 gives the full variable domain: DTGVSQNPRHKITKRGQNVTFRCDPISEHNRLYWYRQTLGQGPEFLTYFQNEAQLEKSRLLSDRFSAERPKGSFSTLEIQRTEQGDSAMYLCASSLLGRGTGDYEQYFGPGTRLTVT.